This TCR beta chain was identified during a study of blood T cell repertoires in COVID-19. Study-level information: The United States, Italy and Spain provided the acute and convalescent COVID-19 samples. From T cells, B-cell-depleted T cells, or PBMCs came the material, which was cDNA or gDNA.

V was pared by 4 bases and J by 1 base, with 13 bases between. This CDR3 is 15 amino acids long. The germline CDR1 and CDR2 sequences are LNHDA and SQIVND (reference sequence). This clone has just a few counts. How the authors handled the data: Reference gene primers were amplified, and this amplification served to estimate nucleated cell counts. Assay used: immunoSEQ multiplex PCR; TCRdb lists only in-frame clones, some missing. V, J and clone size were drawn from that table, and D and trimming were deduced from the DNA. The sample consists of 200,000 to 250,000 clones, about 87% of them appearing once.

This sequence originates from a man in his sixties with acute or convalescent COVID-19. Sequenced input: peripheral blood. This chain links TRBV19 with TRBJ1-2; D may be TRBD1 (5 bases). The CDR3 region is CASSTRRVGNYGYTF. The DNA of the CDR3 is TGTGCCAGTAGTACTCGCAGGGTCGGTAACTATGGCTACACCTTC.